Sequencing of this T cell receptor (beta chain) was carried out in a study of CD8+ T cells in alopecia areata. Study background: Twice daily, treated patients received 5 to 10 mg of oral tofacitinib. Overall study results and limits: Higher clonality was seen in lesional scalp than in normal scalp, especially in alopecia totalis/universalis. Scalp repertoires also include resident alphabeta T cells from normal skin.

Lesional scalp punch biopsies and peripheral blood came from alopecia areata patients. Notes on this clone: The antigen is not known.

Sequencing relied on a cDNA template that was reverse transcribed from extracted RNA. Assay used: immunoSEQ multiplex PCR; TCRdb lists only in-frame clones, some missing. This table has about 150,000 clones, more than 40% appearing once. CDR3 length equals 14 residues. CDR1 and CDR2 (germline): SGHRS, YFSETQ. V gave up 4 bases and J gave up 1 base, with 11 bases separating them. This clonotype originated in a human donor with alopecia areata. The sequenced sample consisted of CD4+ T cells sorted from blood. The chain joins TRBV5-1 to TRBJ2-5, with D possibly matching TRBD1 (6 bases). As DNA, the CDR3 is TGCGCCAGCAGCCTCCAGGGGCCCCAAGAGACCCAGTACTTC. Translated: CASSLQGPQETQYF.